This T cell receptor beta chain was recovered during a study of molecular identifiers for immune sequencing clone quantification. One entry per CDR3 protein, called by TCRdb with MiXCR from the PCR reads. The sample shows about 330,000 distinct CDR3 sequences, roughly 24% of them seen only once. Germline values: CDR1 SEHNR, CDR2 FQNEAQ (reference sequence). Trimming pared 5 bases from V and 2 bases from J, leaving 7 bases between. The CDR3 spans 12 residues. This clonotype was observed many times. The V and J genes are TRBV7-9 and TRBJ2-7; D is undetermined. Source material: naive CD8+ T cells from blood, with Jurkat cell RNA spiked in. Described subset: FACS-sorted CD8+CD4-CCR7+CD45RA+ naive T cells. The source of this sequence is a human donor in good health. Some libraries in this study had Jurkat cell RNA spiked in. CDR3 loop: CASSPITYEQYF. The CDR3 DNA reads TGTGCCAGCAGCCCAATAACCTACGAGCAGTACTTC.